Reported below is one TCR beta chain. Its antigen is still unknown. The data were taken from a study of PD-1 blockade in classical Hodgkin lymphoma. Study conclusions and caveats: Although disease activity or prior therapy may be involved, causes of the repertoire differences remain undefined. Relapsed/refractory patients reportedly had lower baseline diversity than newly diagnosed patients.

Using immunoSEQ multiplex PCR, the repertoire was profiled, and TCRdb retains in-frame clones only, with some absent. The sample lists 150,000 or so clones, 78% occurring once. All trial patients relapsed after autologous stem cell transplantation. Best responses were complete response, partial response or progressive disease. CDR3 size: 14 residues. The V and J ends lost 4 bases and 0 bases respectively, with 11 bases between them. Germline V CDR1 and CDR2: SGHDT, YYEEEE. The sequenced sample was peripheral blood mononuclear cells (PBMCs), obtained before the second cycle of nivolumab. This TCR was sampled from a human donor with classical Hodgkin lymphoma. The chain recombines TRBV5-6 with TRBJ2-7; D remains ambiguous. CDR3 in amino acids: CASSRGRLSYEQYF. DNA for the CDR3: TGTGCCAGCAGCCGAGGACGGCTCTCCTACGAGCAGTACTTC.